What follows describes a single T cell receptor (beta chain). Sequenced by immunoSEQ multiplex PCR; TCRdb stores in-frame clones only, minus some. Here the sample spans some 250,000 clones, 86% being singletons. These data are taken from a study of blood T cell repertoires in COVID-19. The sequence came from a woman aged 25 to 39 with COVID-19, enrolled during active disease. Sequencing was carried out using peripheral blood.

CDR3 residues: CASSRSPAYRERVNQPQHF. CDR3 bases: TGTGCCAGCAGCCGATCCCCTGCCTACAGGGAGCGAGTCAATCAGCCCCAGCATTTT. J is TRBJ1-5 and V is TRBV2; a weak D match, TRBD1 (6 bases). The CDR3 is made up of 19 amino acids. The V end lost 6 bases, the J end lost 3 bases, and 27 bases lay between the germline ends. The germline CDR1 and CDR2 sequences are SNHLY and FYNNEI.